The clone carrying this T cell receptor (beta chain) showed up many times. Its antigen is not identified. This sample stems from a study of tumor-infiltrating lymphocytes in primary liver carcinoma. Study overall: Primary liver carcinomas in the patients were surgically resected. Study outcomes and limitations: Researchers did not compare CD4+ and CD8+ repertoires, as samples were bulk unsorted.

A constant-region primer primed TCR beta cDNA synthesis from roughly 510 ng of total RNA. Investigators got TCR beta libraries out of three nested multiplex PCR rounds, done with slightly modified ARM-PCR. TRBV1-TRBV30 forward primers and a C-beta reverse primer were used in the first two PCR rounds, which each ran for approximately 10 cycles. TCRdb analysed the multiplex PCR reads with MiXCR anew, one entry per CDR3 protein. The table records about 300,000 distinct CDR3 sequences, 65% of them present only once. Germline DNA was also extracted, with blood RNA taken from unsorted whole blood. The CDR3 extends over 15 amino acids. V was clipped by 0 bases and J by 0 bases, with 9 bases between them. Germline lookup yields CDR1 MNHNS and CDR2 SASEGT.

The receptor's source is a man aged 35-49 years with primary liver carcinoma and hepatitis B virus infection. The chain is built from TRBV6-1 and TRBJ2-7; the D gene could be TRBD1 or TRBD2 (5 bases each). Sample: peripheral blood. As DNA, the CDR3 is TGTGCCAGCAGTGAAGCTTGGGACGACTCCTACGAGCAGTACTTC. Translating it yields CASSEAWDDSYEQYF.